The next 11 T cell receptor beta chains were all read from a single sample in a study of cytomegalovirus exposure and HLA in healthy donors. Primers: 60 Vbeta forward and 13 Jbeta reverse. The assay was immunoSEQ multiplex PCR, and TCRdb's table has in-frame clones only and misses some. The sample consists of 140,000 or so clones, around 90% of them appearing once. The sample was PBMCs. Receptors originate from a middle-aged woman in good health and CMV-seronegative.

The V call is TRBV6-5, the J call TRBJ2-7; a possible D gene is TRBD2 (7 bases). The V end was cut by 6 bases, the J end by 7 bases, with 22 bases between. The CDR3 is made up of 15 amino acids. The germline V gene has CDR1 MNHEY and CDR2 SVGAGI. The CDR3 loop is CASSRGDIRGGEQYF. Here the CDR3 DNA reads TGTGCCAGCAGCCGAGGGGACATTCGGGGAGGGGAGCAGTACTTC.

The chain joins TRBV5-1 to TRBJ2-3, with D perhaps TRBD2 (6 bases). The CDR3 extends over 15 amino acids. Germline lookup yields CDR1 SGHRS and CDR2 YFSETQ. The V and J ends lost 3 bases and 2 bases respectively, with 13 bases between them. The chain's CDR3 is CASSWAGGYTDTQYF. The CDR3 region has the DNA TGCGCCAGCAGCTGGGCCGGGGGTTACACAGATACGCAGTATTTT.

V usage is TRBV11-3 and J usage is TRBJ2-3; 8 bases are a match to TRBD2. V lost 5 bases to trimming and J lost 1 base; unmatched junction nucleotides: 8. There are 16 residues in the CDR3. The germline gives CDR1 SGHNT, CDR2 YENEEA. The CDR3 here is CASSPRGREGTDTQYF. CDR3 nucleotide sequence: TGTGCCAGCAGCCCCCGGGGGCGGGAGGGCACAGATACGCAGTATTTT.

A note on this clone: The junction and the germline gene differ at one end; a read error may be behind it. The chain carries TRBV7-9 and TRBJ1-1; 9 bases are a match to TRBD1. The CDR3 contains 14 residues. In germline, CDR1 is SEHNR, CDR2 FQNEAQ (reference sequence). The CDR3 region is CSSSLQGAGTEAFF. The CDR3 DNA is TGTTCCAGCAGCTTACAGGGGGCAGGAACTGAAGCTTTCTTT.

The CDR3 DNA reads TGTGCCAGCAGCCACAGCGGGAGGGCCGGGGAGACCCAGTACTTC. Translation: CASSHSGRAGETQYF. V and J are TRBV7-9 and TRBJ2-5, with 10 positions matching TRBD2. The germline V gene has CDR1 SEHNR and CDR2 FQNEAQ (reference sequence). The CDR3 is 15 residues long. Trimming at V came to 5 bases and at J to 5 bases, leaving 8 bases not matched to a gene.

The chain has TRBV19 and TRBJ2-3; D not resolved. CDR3 length: 13 amino acids. V shed 5 bases and J shed 3 bases, with 9 bases lying between them. The germline CDR1 and CDR2 sequences are LNHDA and SQIVND (reference sequence). The CDR3 region is CASSAGETDTQYF. The CDR3 region has the DNA TGTGCCAGTAGTGCTGGTGAGACAGATACGCAGTATTTT.

The chain joins TRBV4-2 to TRBJ2-7; perhaps TRBD1 as D (6 bases). Germline CDR1 and CDR2: LGHNA and YNFKEQ. The CDR3 extends over 15 amino acids. V lost 0 bases and J 0 bases, leaving 9 bases between the germline ends. In DNA, the CDR3 is TGTGCCAGCAGCCAAGAACAGGGTAGCTCCTACGAGCAGTACTTC. Protein sequence: CASSQEQGSSYEQYF.

The chain couples TRBV6-5 to TRBJ2-6; 8 bases agree with TRBD1. Germline assignment: CDR1 MNHEY and CDR2 SVGAGI. The V gene end was trimmed by 4 bases and the J gene end by 3 bases; junction bases not matched to a gene: 2. CDR3 length: 15 amino acids. CDR3 in DNA: TGTGCCAGCAGTTCGACAGGGGTTGGGGCCAACGTCCTGACTTTC. This codes for CASSSTGVGANVLTF.

The J gene is TRBJ1-1, the V gene TRBV7-2; D uncertain. Germline V gene lookup returns CDR1 SGHTA and CDR2 FQGNSA. The CDR3 totals 13 residues. V shed 3 bases and J shed 1 base, with 6 bases lying between them. The CDR3 DNA reads TGTGCCAGCAGCTTTGGAGGGAACACTGAAGCTTTCTTT. Encoded protein: CASSFGGNTEAFF.

This chain uses TRBV7-2 with TRBJ1-2, with D possibly being TRBD1 (5 bases). Germline lookup yields CDR1 SGHTA and CDR2 FQGNSA. This CDR3 has 15 residues. Trimming took off 5 bases at V and 6 bases at J, with 19 bases between the two ends. The CDR3 region has the DNA TGTGCCAGCAGCCTATCGCAGGGCATGGTTCATGGCTACACCTTC. Translation: CASSLSQGMVHGYTF.

In DNA, the CDR3 is TGCGCCAGCAGCCAAGGACACGGTGATGATACGCAGTATTTT. Amino acid sequence: CASSQGHGDDTQYF. The chain employs TRBV4-1 and TRBJ2-3; D is ambiguous. This CDR3 is built from 14 residues. In germline, CDR1 is MGHRA, CDR2 YSYEKL. V shed 1 base and J shed 6 bases, with 11 bases lying between them.